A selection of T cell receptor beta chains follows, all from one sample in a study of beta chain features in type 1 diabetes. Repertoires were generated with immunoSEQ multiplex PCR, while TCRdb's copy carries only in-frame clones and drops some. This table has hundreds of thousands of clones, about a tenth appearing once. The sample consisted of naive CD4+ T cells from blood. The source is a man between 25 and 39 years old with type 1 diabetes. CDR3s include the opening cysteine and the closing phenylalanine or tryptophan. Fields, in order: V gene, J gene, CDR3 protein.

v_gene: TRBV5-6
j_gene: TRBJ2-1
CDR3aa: CASSSSGGINEQFF

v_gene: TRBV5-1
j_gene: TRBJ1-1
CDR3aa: CASSYRQGPFYGAFF

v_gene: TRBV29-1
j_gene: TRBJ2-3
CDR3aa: CSVEGLAYTDTQYF

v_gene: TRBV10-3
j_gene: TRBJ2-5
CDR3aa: CASGPGPRETQYF

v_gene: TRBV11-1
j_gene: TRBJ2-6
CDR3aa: CASSSPSSGANVLTF

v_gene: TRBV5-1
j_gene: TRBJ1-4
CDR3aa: CASSVPGLIPEKLFF

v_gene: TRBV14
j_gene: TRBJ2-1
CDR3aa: CASSQGPTTYNEQFF

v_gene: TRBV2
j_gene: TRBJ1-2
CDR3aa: CASSETALYGYTF

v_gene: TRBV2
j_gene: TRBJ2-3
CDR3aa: CASRGQRTDTQYF

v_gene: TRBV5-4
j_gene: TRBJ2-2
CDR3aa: CASSYNRNTGELFF

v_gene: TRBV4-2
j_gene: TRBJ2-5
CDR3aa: CASSPRGGKETQYF

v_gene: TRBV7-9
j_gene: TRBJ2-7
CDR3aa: CASSPRYPTSGRPYEQYF

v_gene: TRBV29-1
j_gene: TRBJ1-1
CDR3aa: CSASGGRTEAFF

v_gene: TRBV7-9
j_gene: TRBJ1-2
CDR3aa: CASSRTGSGYTF

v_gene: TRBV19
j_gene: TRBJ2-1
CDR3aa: CASSNSGGTPQFF

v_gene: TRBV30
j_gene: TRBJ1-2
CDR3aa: CAWSGGGRNYGYTF

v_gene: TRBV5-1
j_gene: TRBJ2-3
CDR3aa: CASSLDGGTDTQYF

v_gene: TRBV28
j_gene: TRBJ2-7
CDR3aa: CASISGTSSPYEQYF

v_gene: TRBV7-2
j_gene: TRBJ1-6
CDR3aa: CASSFSEGAYGPLHF

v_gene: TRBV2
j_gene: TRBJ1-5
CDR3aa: CASSRTGGWGNQPQHF

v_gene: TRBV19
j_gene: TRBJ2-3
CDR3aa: CASSFSGTDTQYF

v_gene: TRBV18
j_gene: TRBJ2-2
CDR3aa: CASSLRRSGGQITGELFF

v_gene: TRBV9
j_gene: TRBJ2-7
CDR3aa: CASSVGDRPFFEQYF

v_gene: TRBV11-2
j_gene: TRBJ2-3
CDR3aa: CASSSGQGWGTQYF